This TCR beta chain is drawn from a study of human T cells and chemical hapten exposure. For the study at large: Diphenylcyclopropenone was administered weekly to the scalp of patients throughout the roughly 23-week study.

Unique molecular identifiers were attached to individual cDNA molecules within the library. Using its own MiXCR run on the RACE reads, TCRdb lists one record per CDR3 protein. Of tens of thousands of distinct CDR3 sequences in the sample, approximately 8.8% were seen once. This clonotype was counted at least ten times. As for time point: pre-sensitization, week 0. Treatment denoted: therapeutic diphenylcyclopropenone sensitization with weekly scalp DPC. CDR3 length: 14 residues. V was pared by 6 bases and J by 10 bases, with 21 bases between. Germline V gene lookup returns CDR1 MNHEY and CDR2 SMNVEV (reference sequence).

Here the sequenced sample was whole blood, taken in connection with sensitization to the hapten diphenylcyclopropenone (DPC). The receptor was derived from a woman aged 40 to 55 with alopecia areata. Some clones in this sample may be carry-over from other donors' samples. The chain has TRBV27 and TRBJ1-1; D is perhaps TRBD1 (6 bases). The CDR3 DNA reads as TGTGCCAGCAGCCCCTACGGGGGCGTTTTTGGAGCTTTCTTT. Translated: CASSPYGGVFGAFF.